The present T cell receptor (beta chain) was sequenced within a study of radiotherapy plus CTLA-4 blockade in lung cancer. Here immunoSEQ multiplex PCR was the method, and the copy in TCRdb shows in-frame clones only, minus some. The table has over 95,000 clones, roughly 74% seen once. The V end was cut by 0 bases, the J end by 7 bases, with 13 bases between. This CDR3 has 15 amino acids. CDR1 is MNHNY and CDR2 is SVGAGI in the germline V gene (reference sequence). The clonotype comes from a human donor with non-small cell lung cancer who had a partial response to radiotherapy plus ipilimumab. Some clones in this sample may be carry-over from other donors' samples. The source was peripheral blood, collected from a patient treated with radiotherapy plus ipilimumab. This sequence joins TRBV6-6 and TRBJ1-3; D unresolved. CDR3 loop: CASSYSSEGQNTIYF. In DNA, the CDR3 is TGTGCCAGCAGTTACTCGAGTGAGGGTCAGAACACCATATATTTT.